The 32 T cell receptor beta chains below were found in one sample sequenced in a study of blood T cell repertoires in COVID-19. Profiled with immunoSEQ multiplex PCR; TCRdb holds only in-frame clones, not every one. The sample shows nearly 200,000 clones, around four fifths of them seen only once. Sequenced material: peripheral blood. The origin of the receptors is a man aged 55-75 years with COVID-19, enrolled during active disease.

The gene calls are TRBV11-2 and TRBJ1-2; 8 positions agree with TRBD1. Trimming took 4 bases from V and 1 from J; bases not matched to a gene: 5. The germline V gene has CDR1 SGHAT and CDR2 FQNNGV. The CDR3 runs to 15 residues. The DNA of the CDR3 is TGTGCCAGCAGCTATGGGACAGGTGTTAACTATGGCTACACCTTC. Translated: CASSYGTGVNYGYTF.

The V and J genes are TRBV7-8 and TRBJ1-5, with 9 positions matching TRBD1. Trimming cost V 4 bases and J 6 bases; bases outside gene matches: 4. Germline loops: CDR1 SGHVS, CDR2 FQNEAQ. This CDR3 is 14 amino acids long. The CDR3 spells CASSSQGAGQPQHF. CDR3 coding DNA: TGTGCCAGCAGCTCACAGGGGGCGGGTCAGCCCCAGCATTTT.

The rearrangement uses TRBV12-3 or TRBV12-4 and TRBJ1-6, with D possibly matching TRBD1 (6 bases). The CDR3 loop spans 13 amino acids. V was pared by 5 bases and J by 10 bases, with 12 bases between. Here the CDR3 reads CASSRQDGSPLHF. CDR3 coding DNA: TGTGCCAGCAGTCGACAGGACGGCTCACCCCTCCACTTT.

This chain links TRBV6-5 with TRBJ2-5, with 8 bases identical to TRBD1. Trimming at V came to 2 bases and at J to 7 bases, leaving 9 bases not matched to a gene. Germline V gives CDR1 MNHEY, CDR2 SVGAGI. This CDR3 has 15 residues. The CDR3 spells CASSYLLTGEGTQYF. The CDR3 bases are TGTGCCAGCAGTTACCTACTGACAGGGGAAGGGACCCAGTACTTC.

V is TRBV7-2 and J is TRBJ2-1; 8 bases are a match to TRBD1. V gave up 5 bases and J gave up 4 bases; unmatched junction bases: 7. The CDR3 totals 15 residues. Looked up from germline, CDR1 is SGHTA and CDR2 is FQGNSA. The DNA for the CDR3 is TGTGCCAGCAGCATCACAGGGGGTGGTTACAATGAGCAGTTCTTC. Encoded protein: CASSITGGGYNEQFF.

The chain has TRBV5-1 and TRBJ2-7; unclear D gene. From germline, CDR1 is SGHRS and CDR2 YFSETQ. The V end was cut by 0 bases, the J end by 7 bases, with 8 bases between. This CDR3 is built from 12 residues. CDR3 DNA sequence: TGCGCCAGCAGCTTGGAGTCTCGGGAGCAGTACTTC. Residues: CASSLESREQYF. Drawing the rest from reference TRBV5-1 and TRBJ2-7, the complete variable domain is KAGVTQTPRYLIKTRGQQVTLSCSPISGHRSVSWYQQTPGQGLQFLFEYFSETQRNKGNFPGRFSGRQFSNSRSEMNVSTLELGDSALYLCASSLESREQYFGPGTRLTVT.

The chain carries TRBV3-1 (or the pseudogene TRBV3-2) and TRBJ1-2; D is perhaps TRBD1 (5 bases). Germline CDR1 is LGHDT and CDR2 is YNNKEL (reference sequence). CDR3 size: 14 residues. Trimming removed 1 base from V and 7 bases from J, with 13 bases in between. CDR3 in amino acids: CASSQAAGPTGYTF. CDR3 in DNA: TGTGCCAGCAGCCAAGCGGCAGGGCCAACTGGCTACACCTTC.

The CDR3, as DNA: TGTGCCAGCAGCCCAAGGACAGGGTGGGACACTGAAGCTTTCTTT. The encoded protein is CASSPRTGWDTEAFF. This chain links TRBV7-8 with TRBJ1-1; TRBD1 matches 8 bases. The CDR3 sequence is 15 residues long. Germline V gene sequence: CDR1 SGHVS, CDR2 FQNEAQ. The V gene end was trimmed by 5 bases and the J gene end by 3 bases; junction bases not matched to a gene: 8. The full variable domain, with the rest looked up from reference TRBV7-8 and TRBJ1-1, is GAGVSQSPRYKVAKRGQDVALRCDPISGHVSLFWYQQALGQGPEFLTYFQNEAQLDKSGLPSDRFFAERPEGSVSTLKIQRTQQEDSAVYLCASSPRTGWDTEAFFGQGTRLTVV.

This chain links TRBV28 with TRBJ1-5, with D maybe TRBD1 (5 bases). The V gene's germline CDR1 is MDHEN and CDR2 SYDVKM. There are 14 residues in the CDR3. Deletions cut 4 bases from V and 4 bases from J, with 11 bases between. The CDR3: CASSSDSRNQPQHF. The CDR3 coding sequence is TGTGCCAGCAGTTCAGACAGCCGTAATCAGCCCCAGCATTTT.

CDR3 coding DNA: TGTGCCAGCTCACCCACAGTCCCGAATGAAAAACTGTTTTTT. Translation gives CASSPTVPNEKLFF. The rearrangement links TRBV18 to TRBJ1-4; unclear D gene. The germline V and J ends were trimmed by 3 bases and 5 bases, with 10 bases remaining between them. The CDR3 consists of 14 residues. Germline loops: CDR1 KGHSH, CDR2 LQKENI.

J is TRBJ1-4 and V is TRBV4-3; perhaps TRBD1 as D (6 bases). Per germline, CDR1 LGHNA and CDR2 YSLEER. Trimming stripped 0 bases from V and 10 bases from J, with 9 bases between. The CDR3 extends over 13 amino acids. The CDR3 nucleotides read TGCGCCAGCAGCCAAGACGTAGGGGGAAAACTGTTTTTT. Translation: CASSQDVGGKLFF.

The CDR3 spells CASSQPGQSMGYTF. For the CDR3, the DNA is TGTGCCAGCAGCCAACCGGGACAGTCTATGGGCTACACCTTC. The V call is TRBV4-2, the J call TRBJ1-2; the match to TRBD1 covers 7 bases. The germline V gene has CDR1 LGHNA and CDR2 YNFKEQ. The CDR3 contains 14 residues. V gave up 2 bases and J gave up 8 bases; unmatched junction bases: 8.

This chain links TRBV7-9 with TRBJ1-6, with 8 bases aligning to TRBD1. This CDR3 is built from 15 residues. Germline trimming cut 5 bases from V and 7 bases from J; bases unmatched to any gene: 7. CDR1 and CDR2 (germline): SEHNR, FQNEAQ (reference sequence). The CDR3 coding sequence is TGTGCCAGCAGCCCTCCCAGGGGGCGAAATTCACCCCTCCACTTT. Its translation is CASSPPRGRNSPLHF.

V usage is TRBV5-8 and J usage is TRBJ1-1; 9 bases line up with TRBD1. The CDR3 consists of 17 residues. The V and J ends lost 4 bases and 0 bases, in that order; junction bases with no gene match: 10. Germline-derived CDR1 and CDR2 are SGHTS and YDEGEE. The CDR3 loop reads CASSGRFDRGLNTEAFF. For the CDR3, the DNA is TGTGCCAGCAGCGGCCGATTCGACAGGGGGTTGAACACTGAAGCTTTCTTT.

The chain has TRBV2 and TRBJ2-7; 8 nucleotides match TRBD1. The J segment lost 0 bases and the V segment lost 4 bases, leaving 2 bases of the junction unmatched. This CDR3 has 14 residues. The V gene's germline CDR1 is SNHLY and CDR2 FYNNEI. CDR3 region: CASSVGQGSYEQYF. The CDR3 DNA reads as TGTGCCAGCAGTGTAGGACAGGGCTCCTACGAGCAGTACTTC.

The genes are TRBV28 and TRBJ1-2, with D possibly TRBD1 on 5 matching bases. Germline V CDR1 and CDR2: MDHEN, SYDVKM. Deletions cut 3 bases from V and 4 bases from J, with 6 bases between. CDR3 length equals 12 residues. CDR3 DNA sequence: TGTGCCAGCAGTTTGGGGCCCTATGGCTACACCTTC. Translation: CASSLGPYGYTF.

The J gene is TRBJ1-2, the V gene TRBV29-1; a weak D match, TRBD1 (5 bases). Per the germline V gene, CDR1 is SQVTM and CDR2 is ANQGSEA. V gave up 6 bases and J gave up 5 bases, with 19 bases separating them. This CDR3 has 14 amino acids. The CDR3 is CSVDKGGVGYGYTF. In nucleotides, the CDR3 is TGCAGCGTGGACAAAGGAGGGGTCGGGTATGGCTACACCTTC.

The V gene is TRBV12-3 or TRBV12-4, the J gene TRBJ1-1, with D hard to call. The V gene lost 3 bases and the J gene lost 1 base, with 6 bases spanning the gap. The CDR3 totals 13 residues. The CDR3 here is CASSLGKNTEAFF. CDR3 nucleotide sequence: TGTGCCAGCAGTTTGGGCAAGAACACTGAAGCTTTCTTT.

The chain links TRBV7-2 to TRBJ1-5, with TRBD1 matching 10 bases. V shed 5 bases, J shed 6 bases, and the junction held 7 bases outside the gene matches. The CDR3 is 15 residues long. The germline V gene encodes CDR1 SGHTA and CDR2 FQGNSA. CDR3 bases: TGTGCCAGCAGCACTTGGGACAGGGGAGGTCAGCCCCAGCATTTT. Translation gives CASSTWDRGGQPQHF.

The chain couples TRBV7-8 to TRBJ1-2, with D unclear. Trimming stripped 8 bases from V and 8 bases from J, with 18 bases between. Germline CDR1 SGHVS, CDR2 FQNEAQ. There are 13 residues in the CDR3. CDR3 in amino acids: CASASRFFGGYTF. The CDR3 DNA is TGTGCCAGCGCATCAAGGTTCTTCGGGGGCTACACCTTC.

The chain couples TRBV5-1 to TRBJ2-1, with 8 bases identical to TRBD2. The trim removed 0 bases at V and 2 bases at J, leaving 4 bases unmatched. This CDR3 spans 16 amino acids. Germline V gives CDR1 SGHRS, CDR2 YFSETQ. CDR3 loop: CASSLGGAGAYNEQFF. The CDR3 DNA sequence: TGCGCCAGCAGCTTGGGTGGAGCGGGAGCCTACAATGAGCAGTTCTTC.

This chain connects TRBV6-5 to TRBJ1-1; D gene unclear. The CDR3 totals 15 residues. Trimming pared 0 bases from V and 0 bases from J, leaving 8 bases between. Germline V gene data show CDR1 as MNHEY and CDR2 as SVGAGI. In DNA, the CDR3 is TGTGCCAGCAGTTACTCGACATACATGAACACTGAAGCTTTCTTT. Its protein is CASSYSTYMNTEAFF.

CDR3 region: CASSPGLGQPQHF. CDR3 coding DNA: TGTGCCAGCAGCCCAGGACTCGGTCAGCCCCAGCATTTT. V gene TRBV11-2 combines with J gene TRBJ1-5, with unresolved D. The CDR3 has 13 amino acids. Trimming took 5 bases from V and 6 from J, leaving 11 bases between them. The V gene's germline CDR1 is SGHAT and CDR2 FQNNGV. Full variable domain (outside the CDR3, taken from reference TRBV11-2 and TRBJ1-5): EAGVAQSPRYKIIEKRQSVAFWCNPISGHATLYWYQQILGQGPKLLIQFQNNGVVDDSQLPKDRFSAERLKGVDSTLKIQPAKLEDSAVYLCASSPGLGQPQHFGDGTRLSIL.

V and J are TRBV18 and TRBJ2-7; TRBD1 agrees at 10 bases. The ends lost 2 bases at V and 3 bases at J; junction bases unmatched: 1. The CDR3 totals 14 residues. Germline V gene sequence: CDR1 KGHSH, CDR2 LQKENI. The CDR3 nucleotides read TGTGCCAGCTCACCAGACAGGGGGCTCTACGAGCAGTACTTC. As protein: CASSPDRGLYEQYF.

The V call is TRBV4-2, the J call TRBJ1-6; D call uncertain. The germline V gene encodes CDR1 LGHNA and CDR2 YNFKEQ. There are 14 residues in the CDR3. Trimming removed 0 bases at V and 14 bases at J, with 14 bases between. The CDR3 spells CASSQDSSPRALHF. Written as DNA, the CDR3 is TGTGCCAGCAGCCAAGATAGTTCCCCCCGGGCCCTCCACTTT.

The CDR3 region is CASSVGVTGQQETQYF. Here the CDR3 DNA reads TGTGCCAGCAGCGTAGGGGTTACAGGACAGCAAGAGACCCAGTACTTC. The V call is TRBV9, the J call TRBJ2-5; possible D gene TRBD1, 6 bases. Deletions cut 0 bases from V and 2 bases from J, with 14 bases between. The CDR3 is 16 amino acids. Germline assignment: CDR1 SGDLS and CDR2 YYNGEE.

The chain couples TRBV6-5 to TRBJ2-7, with D possibly being TRBD1 (5 bases). The germline V gene encodes CDR1 MNHEY and CDR2 SVGAGI. CDR3 length: 14 amino acids. Trimming took 0 bases from V and 3 from J, leaving 9 bases between them. The CDR3 protein is CASSYSRGSYEQYF. CDR3 in DNA: TGTGCCAGCAGTTACTCAAGGGGAAGCTACGAGCAGTACTTC.

The rearrangement uses TRBV7-2 and TRBJ1-5; no reliable D call. Deletions cut 4 bases from V and 3 bases from J, with 7 bases between. The CDR3 has 13 amino acids. The germline V gene encodes CDR1 SGHTA and CDR2 FQGNSA. The CDR3 DNA reads TGTGCCAGCAGCTACGGTGTCAATCAGCCCCAGCATTTT. It specifies CASSYGVNQPQHF. The whole variable domain, remainder taken from reference TRBV7-2 and TRBJ1-5, is GAGVSQSPSNKVTEKGKDVELRCDPISGHTALYWYRQSLGQGLEFLIYFQGNSAPDKSGLPSDRFSAERTGGSVSTLTIQRTQQEDSAVYLCASSYGVNQPQHFGDGTRLSIL.

V usage is TRBV28 and J usage is TRBJ2-4, with 9 bases lining up with TRBD2. J gave up 0 bases and V 0 bases, and 3 bases lay outside the gene matches. The CDR3 consists of 17 residues. Looked up from germline, CDR1 is MDHEN and CDR2 is SYDVKM. CDR3 in DNA: TGTGCCAGCAGTTTATGGGAACTAGCGGGAGCCAAAAACATTCAGTACTTC. Amino acids: CASSLWELAGAKNIQYF.

This chain links TRBV4-2 with TRBJ1-2; TRBD1 might be the D (5 bases). Trimming took off 1 base at V and 6 bases at J, with 12 bases between the two ends. Germline V gene sequence: CDR1 LGHNA, CDR2 YNFKEQ. The CDR3 length is 14 residues. The CDR3 nucleotides are TGTGCCAGCAGCCAAGTTAGGAGGGGCGATGGCTACACCTTC. Translated: CASSQVRRGDGYTF.

V gene TRBV19 combines with J gene TRBJ2-7, with 8 bases fitting TRBD1. Trimming took 5 bases from V and 5 from J; bases not matched to a gene: 11. Germline CDR1 LNHDA, CDR2 SQIVND (reference sequence). CDR3 length equals 15 residues. The CDR3 sequence is CASSPLIQGVNEQYF. The CDR3 nucleotides are TGTGCCAGTAGTCCTCTAATACAGGGGGTCAACGAGCAGTACTTC.

This clone was seen a single time. For the CDR3, the DNA is TGTGCCAGCTCACCCCCGAGCGCCGGGAACACTGAAGCTTTCTTT. Amino acids: CASSPPSAGNTEAFF. The chain is built from TRBV18 and TRBJ1-1; D is undetermined. CDR1 is KGHSH, CDR2 LQKENI, per germline. V was pared by 3 bases and J by 1 base, with 12 bases between. CDR3 length: 15 amino acids.